These T cell receptor beta chains were read from a single sample in a study of shared clonotypes between healthy human individuals. Some clones are missing from TCRdb's copy, which holds only in-frame ones; the method was immunoSEQ multiplex PCR. The table lists a few million clones, roughly 92% of them singletons, with 0.37% in the top ten. Material: naive CD4+ T cells from PBMCs. All receptors come from a man between 18 and 35 years old in good health. Some clones in this sample may be carry-over from other donors' samples. Both conserved end residues are part of each CDR3. A D gene is named only where the DNA matches it firmly. Only some rows state a clone size, as once, few, many or a class for expanded clones.

d_gene: TRBD2; v_gene: TRBV19; abundance: NA; j_gene: TRBJ2-3; CDR3aa: CASARLAGVGTDTQYF; CDR3nt: TGTGCCAGTGCCAGGCTAGCGGGAGTCGGCACAGATACGCAGTATTTT
d_gene: NA; v_gene: TRBV2; abundance: NA; j_gene: TRBJ1-6; CDR3aa: CASSERFSSYNSPLHF; CDR3nt: TGTGCCAGCAGTGAACGGTTTAGCTCCTATAATTCACCCCTCCACTTT
d_gene: NA; v_gene: TRBV4-3; abundance: NA; j_gene: TRBJ2-1; CDR3aa: CASSQRGSYNEQFF; CDR3nt: TGCGCCAGCAGCCAACGAGGATCCTACAATGAGCAGTTCTTC
d_gene: NA; v_gene: TRBV28; abundance: NA; j_gene: TRBJ2-6; CDR3aa: CASGSGANVLTF; CDR3nt: TGTGCCAGCGGGTCTGGGGCCAACGTCCTGACTTTC
d_gene: TRBD2; v_gene: TRBV5-1; abundance: NA; j_gene: TRBJ2-7; CDR3aa: CASSLEASGRSYEQYF; CDR3nt: TGCGCCAGCAGTCTGGAGGCTAGCGGGAGAAGCTACGAGCAGTACTTC
d_gene: TRBD1; v_gene: TRBV7-9; abundance: NA; j_gene: TRBJ2-3; CDR3aa: CASSPRTGRKRTDTQYF; CDR3nt: TGTGCCAGCAGCCCACGGACAGGACGAAAGAGAACAGATACGCAGTATTTT
d_gene: NA; v_gene: TRBV4-2; abundance: NA; j_gene: TRBJ2-7; CDR3aa: CASSQVPQDYEQYF; CDR3nt: TGTGCCAGCAGCCAAGTACCCCAGGACTACGAGCAGTACTTC
d_gene: TRBD1; v_gene: TRBV10-3; abundance: NA; j_gene: TRBJ2-7; CDR3aa: CAISDPGQGGYEQYF; CDR3nt: TGTGCCATCAGTGACCCGGGACAGGGGGGGTACGAGCAGTACTTC
d_gene: NA; v_gene: TRBV7-9; abundance: few; j_gene: TRBJ1-2; CDR3aa: CASSLAMGNYGYTF; CDR3nt: TGTGCCAGCAGCTTAGCGATGGGCAACTATGGCTACACCTTC
d_gene: TRBD1; v_gene: TRBV5-1; abundance: once; j_gene: TRBJ2-1; CDR3aa: CASSSGQGNEQFF; CDR3nt: TGCGCCAGCAGCTCGGGACAGGGGAATGAGCAGTTCTTC
d_gene: TRBD2; v_gene: TRBV5-8; abundance: NA; j_gene: TRBJ2-2; CDR3aa: CASSRGTSGLNTGELFF; CDR3nt: TGTGCCAGCAGCCGAGGGACTAGCGGGCTGAACACCGGGGAGCTGTTTTTT
d_gene: NA; v_gene: TRBV7-2; abundance: once; j_gene: TRBJ1-5; CDR3aa: CASSLSSGAVQPQHF; CDR3nt: TGTGCCAGCAGCCTGTCCTCGGGGGCCGTTCAGCCCCAGCATTTT
d_gene: NA; v_gene: TRBV2; abundance: few; j_gene: TRBJ1-3; CDR3aa: CASSLQGSGNTIYF; CDR3nt: TGTGCCAGCAGTCTACAGGGCTCTGGAAACACCATATATTTT
d_gene: NA; v_gene: TRBV20-1; abundance: NA; j_gene: TRBJ2-3; CDR3aa: CSARHTDTQYF; CDR3nt: TGCAGTGCTAGGCACACAGATACGCAGTATTTT
d_gene: TRBD2; v_gene: TRBV5-1; abundance: NA; j_gene: TRBJ2-1; CDR3aa: CASSSPSGSRNEQFF; CDR3nt: TGCGCCAGCAGCTCGCCTAGCGGGAGTAGGAATGAGCAGTTCTTC
d_gene: NA; v_gene: TRBV18; abundance: NA; j_gene: TRBJ1-2; CDR3aa: CASSPGIYGYTF; CDR3nt: TGTGCCAGCTCACCGGGGATATATGGCTACACCTTC
d_gene: TRBD1; v_gene: TRBV18; abundance: NA; j_gene: TRBJ2-7; CDR3aa: CASSPGTGGMNEQYF; CDR3nt: TGTGCCAGCTCACCTGGGACAGGGGGAATGAACGAGCAGTACTTC
d_gene: NA; v_gene: TRBV19; abundance: NA; j_gene: TRBJ2-6; CDR3aa: CASTDRGQYSGANVLTF; CDR3nt: TGTGCCAGTACTGATCGAGGGCAGTACTCTGGGGCCAACGTCCTGACTTTC
d_gene: NA; v_gene: TRBV28; abundance: NA; j_gene: TRBJ1-2; CDR3aa: CASSLIQGRHGYTF; CDR3nt: TGTGCCAGCAGTTTAATTCAGGGAAGGCATGGCTACACCTTC
d_gene: TRBD1; v_gene: TRBV19; abundance: once; j_gene: TRBJ1-1; CDR3aa: CASSGGTGRVTEAFF; CDR3nt: TGTGCCAGTAGTGGGGGGACAGGGCGAGTGACTGAAGCTTTCTTT
d_gene: NA; v_gene: TRBV29-1; abundance: NA; j_gene: TRBJ1-1; CDR3aa: CSVSQGRNTEAFF; CDR3nt: TGCAGCGTCAGCCAGGGCAGAAACACTGAAGCTTTCTTT
d_gene: NA; v_gene: TRBV5-1; abundance: NA; j_gene: TRBJ2-5; CDR3aa: CASSFTVEETQYF; CDR3nt: TGCGCCAGCAGCTTCACCGTGGAGGAGACCCAGTACTTC
d_gene: TRBD1; v_gene: TRBV13; abundance: NA; j_gene: TRBJ1-4; CDR3aa: CASSLKTGGNEKLFF; CDR3nt: TGTGCCAGCAGCTTGAAGACAGGGGGAAATGAAAAACTGTTTTTT
d_gene: NA; v_gene: TRBV7-3; abundance: NA; j_gene: TRBJ2-5; CDR3aa: CASSSGGSFETQYF; CDR3nt: TGTGCCAGCAGCTCTGGGGGGTCGTTCGAGACCCAGTACTTC
d_gene: TRBD1; v_gene: TRBV5-1; abundance: NA; j_gene: TRBJ2-7; CDR3aa: CASSFSHAGTGAEQYF; CDR3nt: TGCGCCAGCAGCTTTAGTCACGCCGGGACAGGGGCCGAGCAGTACTTC
d_gene: NA; v_gene: TRBV18; abundance: NA; j_gene: TRBJ2-1; CDR3aa: CASSLLLGGGNEQFF; CDR3nt: TGTGCCAGCTCCCTCCTGTTAGGGGGGGGGAATGAGCAGTTCTTC
d_gene: NA; v_gene: TRBV2; abundance: NA; j_gene: TRBJ2-5; CDR3aa: CASSPPTQTQYF; CDR3nt: TGTGCCAGCAGTCCCCCTACGCAGACCCAGTACTTC
d_gene: TRBD1; v_gene: TRBV5-8; abundance: once; j_gene: TRBJ1-2; CDR3aa: CASSFLQGTSNYGYTF; CDR3nt: TGTGCCAGCAGCTTTCTACAGGGGACTTCTAACTATGGCTACACCTTC
d_gene: NA; v_gene: TRBV18; abundance: NA; j_gene: TRBJ2-1; CDR3aa: CASSPTGLKGTPYLNEQFF; CDR3nt: TGTGCCAGCTCACCCACGGGGCTCAAAGGGACTCCGTATCTCAATGAGCAGTTCTTC
d_gene: NA; v_gene: TRBV20-1; abundance: NA; j_gene: TRBJ2-7; CDR3aa: CSARGRPEQYF; CDR3nt: TGCAGTGCTAGAGGCCGGCCCGAGCAGTACTTC
d_gene: NA; v_gene: TRBV6-5; abundance: NA; j_gene: TRBJ1-2; CDR3aa: CASRLTGNYGYTF; CDR3nt: TGTGCCAGCAGGCTGACAGGAAACTATGGCTACACCTTC
d_gene: TRBD2; v_gene: TRBV5-1; abundance: NA; j_gene: TRBJ2-7; CDR3aa: CASSLQASGNTYEQYF; CDR3nt: TGCGCCAGCAGCTTGCAGGCCAGCGGGAATACCTACGAGCAGTACTTC
d_gene: NA; v_gene: TRBV27; abundance: NA; j_gene: TRBJ1-2; CDR3aa: CASSFRGGYGYTF; CDR3nt: TGTGCCAGCAGTTTTAGGGGGGGCTATGGCTACACCTTC
d_gene: TRBD1; v_gene: TRBV29-1; abundance: NA; j_gene: TRBJ1-4; CDR3aa: CSAGTGIGVGLFF; CDR3nt: TGCAGCGCTGGGACAGGGATTGGGGTAGGGCTGTTTTTT
d_gene: NA; v_gene: TRBV11-3; abundance: NA; j_gene: TRBJ2-3; CDR3aa: CASSLRGRGTDTQYF; CDR3nt: TGTGCCAGCAGCCTCCGGGGCCGGGGCACAGATACGCAGTATTTT
d_gene: NA; v_gene: TRBV30; abundance: NA; j_gene: TRBJ2-2; CDR3aa: CAWSGQRTGELFF; CDR3nt: TGTGCCTGGAGTGGCCAGCGAACCGGGGAGCTGTTTTTT
d_gene: NA; v_gene: TRBV11-1; abundance: NA; j_gene: TRBJ2-7; CDR3aa: CASSAGSYYEQYF; CDR3nt: TGTGCCAGCAGCGCCGGGTCCTATTATGAGCAGTACTTC
d_gene: TRBD2; v_gene: TRBV11-2; abundance: NA; j_gene: TRBJ2-5; CDR3aa: CASSLDRDLAGGLETQYF; CDR3nt: TGTGCCAGCAGCTTAGATAGAGATCTAGCGGGAGGTCTGGAGACCCAGTACTTC
d_gene: TRBD1; v_gene: TRBV6-6; abundance: once; j_gene: TRBJ2-3; CDR3aa: CASSFGQGYTDTQYF; CDR3nt: TGTGCCAGCAGTTTCGGACAGGGGTACACAGATACGCAGTATTTT
d_gene: NA; v_gene: TRBV2; abundance: NA; j_gene: TRBJ1-2; CDR3aa: CASSEVGPARGYTF; CDR3nt: TGTGCCAGCAGTGAAGTAGGGCCGGCAAGGGGCTACACCTTC
d_gene: NA; v_gene: TRBV7-3; abundance: NA; j_gene: TRBJ2-1; CDR3aa: CASSLIAGRALNEQFF; CDR3nt: TGTGCCAGCAGCTTAATCGCCGGGAGAGCCCTCAATGAGCAGTTCTTC
d_gene: NA; v_gene: TRBV5-1; abundance: NA; j_gene: TRBJ2-5; CDR3aa: CASSLGTGAQETQYF; CDR3nt: TGCGCCAGCAGCTTGGGCACAGGAGCCCAAGAGACCCAGTACTTC
d_gene: NA; v_gene: TRBV2; abundance: NA; j_gene: TRBJ2-7; CDR3aa: CASSLSSYEQYF; CDR3nt: TGTGCCAGCAGTCTCAGCTCCTACGAGCAGTACTTC
d_gene: TRBD1; v_gene: TRBV9; abundance: NA; j_gene: TRBJ2-7; CDR3aa: CASSPQTGYEQYF; CDR3nt: TGTGCCAGCAGCCCCCAGACAGGGTACGAGCAGTACTTC
d_gene: NA; v_gene: TRBV12-1; abundance: NA; j_gene: TRBJ2-1; CDR3aa: CASSYCTLSSYNEQFF; CDR3nt: TGTGCCAGCAGCTATTGCACCTTGAGCTCCTACAATGAGCAGTTCTTC